This record covers a single T cell receptor (beta chain). Its antigen is as yet unknown. This record belongs to a study of vaccination effects on CD4 cells after COVID-19. Turning to the study itself: Cultures used about 2 million PBMC per well, 9 to 10 IU/ml IL-2 and 9.5 to 10 ug/ml peptides.

Data came from immunoSEQ multiplex PCR; TCRdb stores just in-frame clones and leaves some out. The sample consists of more than 60,000 clones, around two thirds of them appearing once. The germline gives CDR1 SGHTA, CDR2 FQGNSA. CDR3 length equals 16 residues. V was pared by 5 bases and J by 0 bases, with 8 bases of the junction left unmatched. Cultured cells yielded isolated CD4+ T cells after about ten days. BNT162b2 vaccine or mRNA-1273 vaccine was given to participants in two doses. The sequence derives from a human donor who received a COVID-19 vaccine. This chain uses TRBV7-2 with TRBJ2-3; 7 bases are a match to TRBD2. Sample: CD4+ T cells from PBMCs cultured without peptide, taken after COVID-19 vaccination. This CDR3 is CASSVRLAVSTDTQYF. In DNA, the CDR3 is TGTGCCAGCAGCGTCCGGCTAGCGGTTAGCACAGATACGCAGTATTTT.